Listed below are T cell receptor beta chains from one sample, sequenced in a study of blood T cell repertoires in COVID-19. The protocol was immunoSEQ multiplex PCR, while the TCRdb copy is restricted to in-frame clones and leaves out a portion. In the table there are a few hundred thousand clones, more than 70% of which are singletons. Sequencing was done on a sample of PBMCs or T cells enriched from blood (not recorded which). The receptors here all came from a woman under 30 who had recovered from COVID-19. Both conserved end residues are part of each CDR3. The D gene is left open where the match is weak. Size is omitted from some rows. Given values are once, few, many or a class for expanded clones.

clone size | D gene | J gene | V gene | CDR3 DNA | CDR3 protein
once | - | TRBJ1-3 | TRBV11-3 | TGTGCCAGCAGCTTAGGGGCAGGACTTCACTCTGGAAACACCATATATTTT | CASSLGAGLHSGNTIYF
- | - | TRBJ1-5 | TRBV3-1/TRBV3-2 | TGTGCCAGCAGCCAAACCGGGGTAGGGCAGCCCCAGCATTTT | CASSQTGVGQPQHF
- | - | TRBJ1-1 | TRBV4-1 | TGCGCCAGCAGCCAAGATTACCAGGTTCTGAACACTGAAGCTTTCTTT | CASSQDYQVLNTEAFF
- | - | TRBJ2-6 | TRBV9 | TGTGCCAGCAGCGTAGGGGAGCTATCTGGGGCCAACGTCCTGACTTTC | CASSVGELSGANVLTF
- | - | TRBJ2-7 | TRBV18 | TGTGCCAGCTCACCCGACCTGGAGGACGAGCAGTACTTC | CASSPDLEDEQYF
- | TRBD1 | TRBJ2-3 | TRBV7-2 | TGTGCCAGCAGCCCTAACAGGGGAGATACGCAGTATTTT | CASSPNRGDTQYF
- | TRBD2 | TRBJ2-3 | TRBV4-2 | TGTGCCAGCAGCCAAGAGGTGACTAGCGGCACAGATACGCAGTATTTT | CASSQEVTSGTDTQYF
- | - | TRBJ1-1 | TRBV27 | TGTGCCAGCAGGCTACAGGTGAACACTGAAGCTTTCTTT | CASRLQVNTEAFF
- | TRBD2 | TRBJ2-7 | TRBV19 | TGTGCCAGTAGTGTAACCGGGACTACGACCGAGCAGTACTTC | CASSVTGTTTEQYF
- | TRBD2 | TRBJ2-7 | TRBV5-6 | TGTGCCAGCAGCTTGGTAGCGGGGAACGAGCAGTACTTC | CASSLVAGNEQYF
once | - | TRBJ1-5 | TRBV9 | TGTGCCAGCAGCAGGACATTTAGCAATCAGCCCCAGCATTTT | CASSRTFSNQPQHF
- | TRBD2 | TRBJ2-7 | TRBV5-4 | TGTGCCAGCAGCTTTAGCGGGGTAAACTACGAGCAGTACTTC | CASSFSGVNYEQYF
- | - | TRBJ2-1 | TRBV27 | TGTGCCAGCAGTTTCGAGACAGGTCACAATGAGCAGTTCTTC | CASSFETGHNEQFF
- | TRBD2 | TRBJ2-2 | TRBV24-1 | TGTGCCACCAGTGATTTATTGGCGGGGGATCGGAACACCGGGGAGCTGTTTTTT | CATSDLLAGDRNTGELFF
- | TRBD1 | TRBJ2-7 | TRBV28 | TGTGCCAGCAGTCCCGGGACAGTGTCCTACGAGCAGTACTTC | CASSPGTVSYEQYF
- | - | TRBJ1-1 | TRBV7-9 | TGTGCCAGCAGTCCCGGAGGGGTTGGAAACACTGAAGCTTTCTTT | CASSPGGVGNTEAFF
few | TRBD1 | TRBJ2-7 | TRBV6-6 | TGTGCCAGCAGTCGCACCGGGACAGCTAAGAGGGAGCAGTACTTC | CASSRTGTAKREQYF
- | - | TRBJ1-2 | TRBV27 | TGTGCCAGCAGTTGGGGAGGTGGGCATGGCTACACCTTC | CASSWGGGHGYTF
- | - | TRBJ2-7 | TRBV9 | TGTGCCAGCAGCCCGGGGGACTCCTACGAGCAGTACTTC | CASSPGDSYEQYF
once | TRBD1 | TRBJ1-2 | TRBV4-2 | TGTGCCAGCAGCCCTCTAGATCCGACAGGGAAAGGGTATGGCTACACCTTC | CASSPLDPTGKGYGYTF
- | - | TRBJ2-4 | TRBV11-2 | TGTGCCAGCAGCTTGAGAGGGGGGGCGTACAAAAACATTCAGTACTTC | CASSLRGGAYKNIQYF
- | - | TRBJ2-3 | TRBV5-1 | TGCGCCAGCAGTACAGGTGGCACAGATACGCAGTATTTT | CASSTGGTDTQYF
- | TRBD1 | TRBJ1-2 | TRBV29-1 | TGCAGCGTTGAAGACCGGGACAGGGATTTTAACTATGGCTACACCTTC | CSVEDRDRDFNYGYTF
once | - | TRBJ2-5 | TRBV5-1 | TGCGCCAGCAGCCCGATTAGTTACCAAGAGACCCAGTACTTC | CASSPISYQETQYF
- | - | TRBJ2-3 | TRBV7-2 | TGTGCCAGCAGCTTAGTAGAGGGCGTTAGCACAGATACGCAGTATTTT | CASSLVEGVSTDTQYF
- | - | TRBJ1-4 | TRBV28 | TGTGCCAGCAGGCCTACAGGGCGGCCTAATGAAAAACTGTTTTTT | CASRPTGRPNEKLFF
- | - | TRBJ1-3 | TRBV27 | TGTGCCAGCAGCCATCAGGGGCCTGGAAACACCATATATTTT | CASSHQGPGNTIYF
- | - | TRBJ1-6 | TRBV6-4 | TGTGCCAGCAGTGACGAGGGTGGGAGTAATTCACCCCTCCACTTT | CASSDEGGSNSPLHF
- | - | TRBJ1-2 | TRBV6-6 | TGTGCCAGCAGTTACGCGGAGACCCCCCCCTATGGCTACACCTTC | CASSYAETPPYGYTF
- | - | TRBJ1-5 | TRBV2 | TGTGCCAGCAATCGAAGGACAGATAGCAATCAGCCCCAGCATTTT | CASNRRTDSNQPQHF
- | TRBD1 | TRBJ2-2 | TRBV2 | TGTGCCAGCAGTGGATGGGACAGGGGCGTGAACACCGGGGAGCTGTTTTTT | CASSGWDRGVNTGELFF
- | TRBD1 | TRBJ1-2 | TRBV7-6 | TGTGCCAGCAGCTCACAGGGGGCGCGGGGGAACTATGGCTACACCTTC | CASSSQGARGNYGYTF
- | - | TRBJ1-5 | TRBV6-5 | TGTGCCAGCAGTTACGGTCCAGATCAGCCCCAGCATTTT | CASSYGPDQPQHF
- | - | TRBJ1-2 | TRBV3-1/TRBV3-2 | TGTGCCAGCAGCCCCCCCTATAAGGGGGAAGGCTACACCTTC | CASSPPYKGEGYTF
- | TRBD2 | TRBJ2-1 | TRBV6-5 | TGTGCCAGTGGGACTAGCGGGTACAATGAGCAGTTCTTC | CASGTSGYNEQFF
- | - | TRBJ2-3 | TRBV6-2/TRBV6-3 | TGTGCCAGCAGTTCGGTCACAGATACGCAGTATTTT | CASSSVTDTQYF
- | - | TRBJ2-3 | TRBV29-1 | TGCAGCGTTGGGCAGGGTATCACAGATACGCAGTATTTT | CSVGQGITDTQYF
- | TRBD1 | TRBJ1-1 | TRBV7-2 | TGTGCCAGCAGCCCGCTAAAAAACACTTTACAGGGGAAGGCTGAAGCTTTCTTT | CASSPLKNTLQGKAEAFF